The 14 T cell receptor beta chains below all came from one sample that was sequenced in a study of low-dose radiotherapy and immunotherapy resistance in tumors. Time point indicated: before trial treatment. Gene-specific TRAV and TRBV primers were used for first-strand cDNA, covering alpha and beta chains. TCR amplification ran approximately 22 PCR cycles using constant-region and V-primer adapter primers. TCRdb re-analysed the reads in MiXCR, keeping a single row per CDR3 protein. The sample shows tens of thousands of distinct CDR3 sequences, more than 25% of them seen only once. The material sequenced was PBMCs, taken before treatment. The receptors were gathered from a female donor with ovarian cancer.

This clonotype was recorded a few times. This rearrangement joins TRBV9 to TRBJ1-2; no firm D call. The CDR3 consists of 14 residues. V gave up 2 bases and J gave up 1 base, with 9 bases separating them. The germline CDR1 and CDR2 sequences are SGDLS and YYNGEE. CDR3: CASSVDLDNYGYTF. The CDR3 DNA sequence: TGTGCCAGCAGCGTGGATCTCGATAACTATGGCTACACCTTC.

Ten or more counts support this clonotype. CDR3 sequence (DNA): TGTGCCAGCAGCTCCCGAAGGGGGAGTAGAACATACAATGAGCAGTTCTTC. It encodes CASSSRRGSRTYNEQFF. The chain links TRBV11-1 to TRBJ2-1, with D possibly being TRBD1 (6 bases). Germline lookup yields CDR1 SGHAT and CDR2 FQDESV (reference sequence). The CDR3 consists of 17 residues. V lost 4 bases and J 4 bases, leaving 20 bases between the germline ends.

Regarding this clonotype: A far larger clone is just one base off, so this is likely a read error. The J gene is TRBJ2-1, the V gene TRBV5-8; TRBD2 agrees at 9 bases. Germline CDR1 is SGHTS and CDR2 is YDEGEE. The CDR3 covers 14 residues. The V gene end was trimmed by 1 base and the J gene end by 13 bases; junction bases not matched to a gene: 9. CDR3 sequence reads: CASSLLSGGETQFF. In DNA form, the CDR3 reads TGTGCCAGCAGCTTGCTTAGCGGGGGTGAGACCCAGTTCTTC.

In this sample, this clonotype turned up many times. The V call is TRBV7-2, the J call TRBJ2-1; D call uncertain. This CDR3 region has 12 residues. V lost 3 bases, J lost 7 bases, and 7 bases lay in between. Germline CDR1 and CDR2: SGHTA and FQGNSA. The CDR3 sequence: CASSFRVNEQFF. CDR3 DNA sequence: TGTGCCAGCAGCTTTAGAGTTAATGAGCAGTTCTTC.

This clonotype appeared once. This chain connects TRBV6-2 or TRBV6-3 to TRBJ2-4; no reliable D call. The V end lost 2 bases, the J end lost 4 bases, and 9 bases lay between the germline ends. The CDR3 has 14 amino acids. Per germline, CDR1 MNHEY and CDR2 SVGEGT. Here the CDR3 reads CASSYGIMKNIQYF. In DNA, the CDR3 is TGTGCCAGCAGTTACGGGATAATGAAAAACATTCAGTACTTC.

This clonotype came up many times. The chain couples TRBV20-1 to TRBJ2-5; no clear D gene. There are 14 residues in the CDR3. Germline V gene sequence: CDR1 DFQATT, CDR2 SNEGSKA (reference sequence). Trimming stripped 0 bases from V and 1 base from J, with 9 bases between. CDR3 protein: CSARDNRLQETQYF. In DNA form, the CDR3 reads TGCAGTGCTAGAGACAATCGCCTCCAAGAGACCCAGTACTTC.

This chain connects TRBV29-1 to TRBJ2-3; the match to TRBD2 covers 9 bases. Germline V CDR1 and CDR2: SQVTM, ANQGSEA. V was clipped by 4 bases and J by 5 bases; unmatched bases: 4. There are 13 residues in the CDR3. The CDR3 is CSVGTSGQDTQYF. The CDR3 coding sequence is TGCAGCGTTGGAACTAGCGGGCAAGATACGCAGTATTTT.

The V and J genes are TRBV7-2 and TRBJ2-3; D unresolved. The CDR3 contains 13 residues. Looked up from germline, CDR1 is SGHTA and CDR2 is FQGNSA. Trimming pared 6 bases from V and 2 bases from J, leaving 9 bases between. The CDR3 bases are TGTGCCAGCAGTCGATACTCCACAGATACGCAGTATTTT. This translates into CASSRYSTDTQYF.

This clonotype occurred many times. The CDR3 protein is CASSARGFTGELFF. CDR3 in DNA: TGTGCCAGCAGCGCGCGGGGCTTCACCGGGGAGCTGTTTTTT. The rearrangement uses TRBV9 and TRBJ2-2; a weak D match, TRBD2 (6 bases). Germline values: CDR1 SGDLS, CDR2 YYNGEE. This CDR3 is built from 14 residues. With 3 bases removed from V and 4 bases from J, the gap between germline ends came to 10 bases. The full variable domain, rest sourced from reference TRBV9 and TRBJ2-2, is DSGVTQTPKHLITATGQRVTLRCSPRSGDLSVYWYQQSLDQGLQFLIQYYNGEERAKGNILERFSAQQFPDLHSELNLSSLELGDSALYFCASSARGFTGELFFGEGSRLTVL.

This clonotype occurred many times. V and J are TRBV7-2 and TRBJ1-2, with 9 bases that match TRBD1. The germline gives CDR1 SGHTA, CDR2 FQGNSA. The CDR3 spans 16 residues. The trim removed 0 bases at V and 4 bases at J, leaving 6 bases unmatched. The CDR3 DNA sequence: TGTGCCAGCAGCTTAGCCTTGGGACAGGGCTTCTATGGCTACACCTTC. Amino acids: CASSLALGQGFYGYTF.

This clonotype has at least ten counts. The chain is built from TRBV7-2 and TRBJ2-5; 7 positions match TRBD2. The J segment lost 3 bases and the V segment lost 3 bases, leaving 7 bases of the junction unmatched. The germline V gene has CDR1 SGHTA and CDR2 FQGNSA. This CDR3 contains 15 residues. DNA of the CDR3: TGTGCCAGCAGCTTCTGGCGGGAGATGGAAGAGACCCAGTACTTC. Residues: CASSFWREMEETQYF.

This clonotype was observed many times. The chain has TRBV20-1 and TRBJ2-3, with 13 bases aligning to TRBD2. Germline trimming cut 4 bases from V and 1 base from J; bases unmatched to any gene: 8. The CDR3 spans 17 residues. CDR1 DFQATT and CDR2 SNEGSKA come from the germline V gene (reference sequence). The CDR3 loop reads CSATSPGLAGRTDTQYF. The CDR3, as DNA: TGCAGTGCTACGAGTCCGGGACTAGCGGGGCGCACAGATACGCAGTATTTT.

This clonotype has a count of ten or more. The CDR3 region has the DNA TGCAGCGTTGAATCGGCAGGCGGCTACGAGCAGTACTTC. Protein: CSVESAGGYEQYF. The chain carries TRBV29-1 and TRBJ2-7; D is uncertain. V was clipped by 2 bases and J by 3 bases, with 11 bases between them. This CDR3 has 13 amino acids. Germline values: CDR1 SQVTM, CDR2 ANQGSEA.

Remarks on this clonotype: The DNA is omitted, as the CDR3 cannot be located on it reliably, and the CDR3 follows TCRdb's listing. The chain recombines TRBV9 with TRBJ2-2; TRBD1 is the table's D call and was not checked against the DNA. The CDR3 extends over 16 residues, inclusive of both ends. Germline V gene lookup returns CDR1 SGDLS and CDR2 YYNGEE. CDR3 protein: CASSPPAGRPGELFFF.